This TCR beta chain is drawn from a study of cytomegalovirus exposure and HLA in healthy donors. PCR was performed using 60 Vbeta and 13 Jbeta primers. Using immunoSEQ multiplex PCR, the repertoire was profiled, and TCRdb retains in-frame clones only, with some absent. The sample shows about 140,000 clones, approximately 79% of them seen only once. Study-wide points: Rarity marked most TCR sequences, yet some public TCRs occurred in many donors. Sequencing likely caused a cluster of highly shared sequence variants.

The V gene's germline CDR1 is KGHSH and CDR2 LQKENI. This CDR3 spans 17 amino acids. With V trimmed by 2 bases and J by 0 bases, 7 bases remained unmatched. Worth noting for this clone: The antigen remains undetermined.

This chain joins TRBV18 and TRBJ1-5; TRBD1 agrees at 7 bases. Sequences were obtained from PBMCs. The sequence derives from a man aged 35 to 55 in good health and CMV-seropositive. The CDR3 is CASSPKGQFGSNQPQHF. In DNA form, the CDR3 reads TGTGCCAGCTCACCAAAGGGACAGTTCGGTAGCAATCAGCCCCAGCATTTT. Full variable domain (missing parts from reference TRBV18 and TRBJ1-5): NAGVMQNPRHLVRRRGQEARLRCSPMKGHSHVYWYRQLPEEGLKFMVYLQKENIIDESGMPKERFSAEFPKEGPSILRIQQVVRGDSAAYFCASSPKGQFGSNQPQHFGDGTRLSIL.